This TCR beta chain was captured in a study of siplizumab effects on memory and regulatory T cells. Generated by immunoSEQ multiplex PCR, the TCRdb table keeps only in-frame clones and is missing some. The sample yields 110,000 or so clones, about 93% seen once. Study-wide points: A small minority of alloreactive clones were mapped to unstimulated subsets.

Notes on this clone: The target antigen is unknown.

J lost 8 bases, V lost 4 bases, and 9 bases had no gene match. The CDR3 consists of 14 residues. Germline CDR1 and CDR2: SEHNR and FQNEAQ (reference sequence). The specimen sequenced was CD4+ T cells sorted from blood. The chain links TRBV7-9 to TRBJ1-2; 8 nucleotides align to TRBD1. The receptor's source is a human donor in good health. CDR3 sequence (DNA): TGTGCCAGCAGCTCAGTTCAGGGGGCAAACGGCTACACCTTC. Translating it yields CASSSVQGANGYTF.